This T cell receptor (beta chain) is drawn from a study of blood T cell repertoires in COVID-19. Assay: immunoSEQ multiplex PCR; the TCRdb copy retains only in-frame clones and omits some. Here the sample spans about 190,000 clones, about 81% being singletons. The source is a woman under 40 who had recovered from COVID-19. The sample taken for sequencing was PBMCs or T cells enriched from blood (not recorded which).

The CDR3 sequence is CATSDGGSNGYTF. The CDR3 coding sequence is TGTGCCACCAGTGACGGGGGGTCCAACGGCTACACCTTC. J is TRBJ1-2 and V is TRBV24-1; D is possibly TRBD1 (5 bases). The CDR3 covers 13 residues. Trimming left V 4 bases short and J 8 bases short, with 13 bases between. In germline, CDR1 is KGHDR, CDR2 SFDVKD.